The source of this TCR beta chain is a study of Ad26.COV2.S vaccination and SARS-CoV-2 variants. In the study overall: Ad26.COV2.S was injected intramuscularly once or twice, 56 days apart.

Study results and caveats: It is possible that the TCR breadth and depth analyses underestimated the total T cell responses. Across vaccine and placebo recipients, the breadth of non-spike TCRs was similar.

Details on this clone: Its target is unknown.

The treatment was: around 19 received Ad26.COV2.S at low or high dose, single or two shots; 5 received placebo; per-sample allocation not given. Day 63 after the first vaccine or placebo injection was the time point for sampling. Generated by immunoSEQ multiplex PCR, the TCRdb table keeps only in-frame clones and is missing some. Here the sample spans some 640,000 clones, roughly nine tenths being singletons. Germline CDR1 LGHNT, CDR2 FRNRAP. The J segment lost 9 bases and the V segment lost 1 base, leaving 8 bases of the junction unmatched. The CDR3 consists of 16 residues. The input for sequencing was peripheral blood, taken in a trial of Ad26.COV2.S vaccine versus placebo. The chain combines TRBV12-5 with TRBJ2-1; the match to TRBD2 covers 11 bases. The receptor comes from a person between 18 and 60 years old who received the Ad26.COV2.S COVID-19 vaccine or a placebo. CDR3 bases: TGTGCTAGTGGTTTGGGACCGACTAGCGGGAACGGTGAGCAGTTCTTC. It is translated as CASGLGPTSGNGEQFF.